Here is one T cell receptor (beta chain) with its context. This sample was included in a study of blood T cell repertoires in COVID-19. On the study more broadly: Sources were T cells, B-cell-depleted T cells, or PBMCs; the material itself was cDNA or gDNA.

Sequencing was performed with immunoSEQ multiplex PCR; in TCRdb, only in-frame clones are kept and a portion is missing. The profile shows around 84,000 clones, 85% of them singletons. This CDR3 comprises 15 residues. Germline lookup yields CDR1 SGHRS and CDR2 YFSETQ. V lost 4 bases to trimming and J lost 0 bases, with 12 bases between them. The sequencing input was peripheral blood. The receptor's source is a man at least 80 years old with active or convalescent COVID-19. This chain connects TRBV5-1 to TRBJ2-3; D remains ambiguous. The CDR3 reads CASSLDRSSTDTQYF. In DNA form, the CDR3 reads TGCGCCAGCAGCCTGGACCGGTCTAGCACAGATACGCAGTATTTT.